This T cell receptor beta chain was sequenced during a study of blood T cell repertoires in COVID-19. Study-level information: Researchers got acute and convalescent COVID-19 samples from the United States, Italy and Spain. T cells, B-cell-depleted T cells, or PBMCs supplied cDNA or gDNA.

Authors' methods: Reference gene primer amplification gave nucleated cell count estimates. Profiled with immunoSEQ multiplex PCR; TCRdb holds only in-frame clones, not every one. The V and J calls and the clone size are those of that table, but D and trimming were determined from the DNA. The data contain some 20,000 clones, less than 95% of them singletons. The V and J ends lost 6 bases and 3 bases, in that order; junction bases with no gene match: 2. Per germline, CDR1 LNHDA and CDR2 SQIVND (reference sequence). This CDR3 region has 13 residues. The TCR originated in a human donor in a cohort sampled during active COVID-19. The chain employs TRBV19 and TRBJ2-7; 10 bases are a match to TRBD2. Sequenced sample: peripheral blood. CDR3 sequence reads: CASRPSGGYEQYF. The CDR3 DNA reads TGTGCCAGTAGACCTAGCGGGGGCTACGAGCAGTACTTC.